The rows below give T cell receptor beta chains drawn from one sample of a study of radiation and T cells in renal cell carcinoma. Generated by immunoSEQ multiplex PCR, the TCRdb table keeps only in-frame clones and is missing some. The data show around 170,000 clones, 88% seen once. The sample in question was blood, obtained from a patient whose treatment included radiotherapy and nephrectomy. The source is a woman aged 45-65 years with renal cell carcinoma. CDR3s include the opening cysteine and the closing phenylalanine or tryptophan. A D gene is named only where the DNA matches it firmly. Expanded clones get a size class; other rows say once, few or many, or leave the size out.

abundance: NA; j_gene: TRBJ2-2; d_gene: NA; v_gene: TRBV4-3; CDR3aa: CASSQDGAAYTGELFF; CDR3nt: TGCGCCAGCAGCCAAGATGGGGCAGCCTACACCGGGGAGCTGTTTTTT
abundance: NA; j_gene: TRBJ1-3; d_gene: NA; v_gene: TRBV7-9; CDR3aa: CASRGIGSSGNTIYF; CDR3nt: TGTGCCAGCAGGGGGATAGGGAGCTCTGGAAACACCATATATTTT
abundance: few; j_gene: TRBJ1-1; d_gene: NA; v_gene: TRBV30; CDR3aa: CAWSVGIGAEAFF; CDR3nt: TGTGCCTGGAGTGTGGGTATTGGGGCTGAAGCTTTCTTT
abundance: few; j_gene: TRBJ1-2; d_gene: NA; v_gene: TRBV5-1; CDR3aa: CASTPGGDYGYTF; CDR3nt: TGCGCCAGCACCCCCGGGGGGGACTATGGCTACACCTTC
abundance: NA; j_gene: TRBJ1-6; d_gene: TRBD1; v_gene: TRBV19; CDR3aa: CASNEQGALNSPLHF; CDR3nt: TGTGCCAGTAACGAACAGGGGGCGCTTAATTCACCCCTCCACTTT
abundance: NA; j_gene: TRBJ2-7; d_gene: NA; v_gene: TRBV19; CDR3aa: CASSIAGADEQYF; CDR3nt: TGTGCCAGTAGTATAGCGGGGGCCGACGAGCAGTACTTC
abundance: NA; j_gene: TRBJ2-5; d_gene: NA; v_gene: TRBV10-3; CDR3aa: CAISESGQVGFQETQYF; CDR3nt: TGTGCCATCAGTGAGTCGGGCCAGGTGGGATTCCAAGAGACCCAGTACTTC
abundance: NA; j_gene: TRBJ1-1; d_gene: NA; v_gene: TRBV6-1; CDR3aa: CASSETILTEAFF; CDR3nt: TGTGCCAGCAGTGAAACCATACTCACTGAAGCTTTCTTT
abundance: NA; j_gene: TRBJ1-2; d_gene: TRBD1; v_gene: TRBV7-9; CDR3aa: CASSSRDSYGYTF; CDR3nt: TGTGCCAGCAGCTCACGGGACAGCTATGGCTACACCTTC
abundance: NA; j_gene: TRBJ2-7; d_gene: NA; v_gene: TRBV5-1; CDR3aa: CASSLYPALGYEQYF; CDR3nt: TGCGCCAGCAGCTTGTATCCGGCCCTAGGGTACGAGCAGTACTTC
abundance: NA; j_gene: TRBJ1-1; d_gene: NA; v_gene: TRBV6-5; CDR3aa: CASSYGQRNTEAFF; CDR3nt: TGTGCCAGCAGTTACGGACAGAGGAACACTGAAGCTTTCTTT
abundance: NA; j_gene: TRBJ1-3; d_gene: NA; v_gene: TRBV19; CDR3aa: CATRGNTIYF; CDR3nt: TGTGCCACCCGGGGGAACACCATATATTTT
abundance: NA; j_gene: TRBJ2-3; d_gene: TRBD2; v_gene: TRBV6-5; CDR3aa: CASNPSGGVGDTQYF; CDR3nt: TGTGCCAGCAATCCGAGCGGGGGAGTTGGAGATACGCAGTATTTT
abundance: NA; j_gene: TRBJ2-5; d_gene: NA; v_gene: TRBV5-1; CDR3aa: CASSLESRGIETQYF; CDR3nt: TGCGCCAGCAGCTTGGAGAGCAGGGGCATTGAGACCCAGTACTTC
abundance: NA; j_gene: TRBJ1-1; d_gene: NA; v_gene: TRBV5-8; CDR3aa: CASSWEVATEAFF; CDR3nt: TGTGCCAGCAGCTGGGAAGTGGCCACTGAAGCTTTCTTT
abundance: NA; j_gene: TRBJ1-5; d_gene: NA; v_gene: TRBV6-6; CDR3aa: CASTLTDSNQPQHF; CDR3nt: TGTGCCAGCACCTTGACCGATAGCAATCAGCCCCAGCATTTT
abundance: NA; j_gene: TRBJ1-2; d_gene: TRBD1; v_gene: TRBV6-5; CDR3aa: CASREGAAGYTF; CDR3nt: TGTGCCAGCCGCGAGGGGGCAGCGGGCTACACCTTC
abundance: NA; j_gene: TRBJ2-2; d_gene: NA; v_gene: TRBV4-3; CDR3aa: CASSHKGRELFF; CDR3nt: TGCGCCAGCAGCCACAAAGGCCGGGAGCTGTTTTTT
abundance: NA; j_gene: TRBJ1-4; d_gene: TRBD1; v_gene: TRBV7-9; CDR3aa: CASSYPTGAGEKLFF; CDR3nt: TGTGCCAGCAGCTACCCGACAGGGGCGGGTGAAAAACTGTTTTTT
abundance: NA; j_gene: TRBJ2-2; d_gene: NA; v_gene: TRBV30; CDR3aa: CASGVLNTGELFF; CDR3nt: TGTGCCTCGGGGGTCCTGAACACCGGGGAGCTGTTTTTT
abundance: once; j_gene: TRBJ2-7; d_gene: NA; v_gene: TRBV25-1; CDR3aa: CASSESGWTYEQYF; CDR3nt: TGTGCCAGCAGTGAATCGGGGTGGACCTACGAGCAGTACTTC
abundance: NA; j_gene: TRBJ1-2; d_gene: TRBD1; v_gene: TRBV9; CDR3aa: CASSVSSGTENYYGYTF; CDR3nt: TGTGCCAGCAGCGTATCATCCGGGACAGAGAACTACTATGGCTACACCTTC
abundance: NA; j_gene: TRBJ1-2; d_gene: TRBD1; v_gene: TRBV6-6; CDR3aa: CASSSRETGVFGYTF; CDR3nt: TGTGCCAGCAGTTCGCGTGAGACAGGGGTATTTGGCTACACCTTC
abundance: NA; j_gene: TRBJ2-5; d_gene: TRBD1; v_gene: TRBV13; CDR3aa: CASSGQGRGTQETQYF; CDR3nt: TGTGCCAGCAGCGGACAGGGGAGGGGGACACAAGAGACCCAGTACTTC
abundance: NA; j_gene: TRBJ2-5; d_gene: TRBD2; v_gene: TRBV7-8; CDR3aa: CASSLAGTSGGRGVGTQYF; CDR3nt: TGTGCCAGCAGCTTAGCGGGGACTAGCGGGGGCCGGGGAGTGGGTACCCAGTACTTC
abundance: NA; j_gene: TRBJ2-3; d_gene: TRBD2; v_gene: TRBV6-5; CDR3aa: CASSWSAGGLGGTQYF; CDR3nt: TGTGCCAGCAGTTGGTCGGCGGGGGGACTCGGGGGTACGCAGTATTTT
abundance: NA; j_gene: TRBJ1-2; d_gene: NA; v_gene: TRBV29-1; CDR3aa: CSVEERDINYGYTF; CDR3nt: TGCAGCGTTGAAGAGAGGGACATTAACTATGGCTACACCTTC
abundance: once; j_gene: TRBJ1-2; d_gene: TRBD1; v_gene: TRBV13; CDR3aa: CASNPTTGGPGGYTF; CDR3nt: TGTGCCAGCAACCCGACAACAGGGGGCCCGGGTGGCTACACCTTC
abundance: NA; j_gene: TRBJ2-3; d_gene: NA; v_gene: TRBV5-1; CDR3aa: CASSSGGTDTQYF; CDR3nt: TGCGCCAGCAGCTCCGGGGGCACAGATACGCAGTATTTT
abundance: few; j_gene: TRBJ1-5; d_gene: TRBD1; v_gene: TRBV7-2; CDR3aa: CASSPTGGARQPQHF; CDR3nt: TGTGCCAGCAGCCCGACAGGGGGCGCACGCCAGCCCCAGCATTTT
abundance: few; j_gene: TRBJ2-2; d_gene: NA; v_gene: TRBV5-1; CDR3aa: CASSLGVTGELFF; CDR3nt: TGCGCCAGCAGCTTGGGGGTAACCGGGGAGCTGTTTTTT
abundance: NA; j_gene: TRBJ2-5; d_gene: TRBD2; v_gene: TRBV4-1; CDR3aa: CASSQATSGEQETQYF; CDR3nt: TGCGCCAGCAGCCAAGCGACTAGCGGGGAACAAGAGACCCAGTACTTC
abundance: NA; j_gene: TRBJ2-7; d_gene: NA; v_gene: TRBV25-1; CDR3aa: CASSDHHQVSSYEQYF; CDR3nt: TGTGCCAGCAGTGACCACCATCAGGTCAGCTCCTACGAGCAGTACTTC
abundance: NA; j_gene: TRBJ1-3; d_gene: NA; v_gene: TRBV7-2; CDR3aa: CASSLGVGNTIYF; CDR3nt: TGTGCCAGCAGCTTAGGGGTTGGAAACACCATATATTTT
abundance: once; j_gene: TRBJ2-4; d_gene: NA; v_gene: TRBV6-1; CDR3aa: CASKGQMGIQYF; CDR3nt: TGTGCCAGCAAAGGACAAATGGGCATTCAGTACTTC
abundance: NA; j_gene: TRBJ1-6; d_gene: TRBD1; v_gene: TRBV5-1; CDR3aa: CASSPTGRNNSPLHF; CDR3nt: TGCGCCAGCAGCCCGACAGGGAGGAATAATTCACCCCTCCACTTT
abundance: NA; j_gene: TRBJ2-2; d_gene: NA; v_gene: TRBV10-1; CDR3aa: CASSESGAGTGELFF; CDR3nt: TGCGCCAGCAGTGAGTCGGGGGCTGGCACCGGGGAGCTGTTTTTT
abundance: NA; j_gene: TRBJ2-3; d_gene: NA; v_gene: TRBV20-1; CDR3aa: CSARVGDTQYF; CDR3nt: TGCAGTGCTAGAGTGGGAGATACGCAGTATTTT
abundance: NA; j_gene: TRBJ1-6; d_gene: NA; v_gene: TRBV6-5; CDR3aa: CASSNNSPLHF; CDR3nt: TGTGCCAGCAGCAACAATTCACCCCTCCACTTT
abundance: once; j_gene: TRBJ2-1; d_gene: TRBD2; v_gene: TRBV19; CDR3aa: CASRVSGGIIYNEQFF; CDR3nt: TGTGCCAGTAGAGTTAGCGGGGGGATAATTTACAATGAGCAGTTCTTC
abundance: few; j_gene: TRBJ1-2; d_gene: TRBD1; v_gene: TRBV27; CDR3aa: CASSGDRGHLYGYTF; CDR3nt: TGTGCCAGCAGTGGGGACAGGGGGCACCTCTATGGCTACACCTTC
abundance: NA; j_gene: TRBJ1-2; d_gene: NA; v_gene: TRBV4-3; CDR3aa: CASSQGLGRYGYTF; CDR3nt: TGCGCCAGCAGCCAAGGTTTAGGAAGATATGGCTACACCTTC
abundance: NA; j_gene: TRBJ2-6; d_gene: NA; v_gene: TRBV14; CDR3aa: CASSQERSGTGANVLTF; CDR3nt: TGTGCCAGCAGCCAAGAGAGGAGTGGAACAGGGGCCAACGTCCTGACTTTC
abundance: NA; j_gene: TRBJ1-6; d_gene: TRBD1; v_gene: TRBV6-6; CDR3aa: CASSLDRVGSPLHF; CDR3nt: TGTGCCAGCAGCCTCGACAGGGTGGGATCACCCCTCCACTTT
abundance: NA; j_gene: TRBJ1-1; d_gene: NA; v_gene: TRBV7-9; CDR3aa: CASSLEANTEAFF; CDR3nt: TGTGCCAGCAGCTTAGAGGCGAACACTGAAGCTTTCTTT
abundance: NA; j_gene: TRBJ2-7; d_gene: NA; v_gene: TRBV12-5; CDR3aa: CASGLIQGYEQYF; CDR3nt: TGTGCTAGTGGTTTGATACAGGGCTACGAGCAGTACTTC
abundance: NA; j_gene: TRBJ1-2; d_gene: TRBD1; v_gene: TRBV5-1; CDR3aa: CASSARDRGDYGYTF; CDR3nt: TGCGCCAGCAGCGCCCGGGACAGGGGGGACTATGGCTACACCTTC
abundance: NA; j_gene: TRBJ2-7; d_gene: NA; v_gene: TRBV11-2; CDR3aa: CASSSPGSKAEQYF; CDR3nt: TGTGCCAGCAGCTCCCCCGGTAGTAAGGCCGAGCAGTACTTC
abundance: NA; j_gene: TRBJ1-2; d_gene: NA; v_gene: TRBV5-6; CDR3aa: CASEAIGERRPNYGYTF; CDR3nt: TGTGCCAGCGAAGCCATAGGGGAGAGGAGGCCTAACTATGGCTACACCTTC
abundance: NA; j_gene: TRBJ1-2; d_gene: TRBD1; v_gene: TRBV27; CDR3aa: CASSLKGRQGNYGYTF; CDR3nt: TGTGCCAGCAGTCTCAAGGGGAGACAGGGGAACTATGGCTACACCTTC
abundance: NA; j_gene: TRBJ1-1; d_gene: NA; v_gene: TRBV7-9; CDR3aa: CASSFSGGEAFF; CDR3nt: TGTGCCAGCAGCTTTTCTGGGGGAGAAGCTTTCTTT
abundance: NA; j_gene: TRBJ2-7; d_gene: NA; v_gene: TRBV5-5; CDR3aa: CASSLVVGYDYEQYF; CDR3nt: TGTGCCAGCAGCTTGGTTGTGGGGTACGACTACGAGCAGTACTTC
abundance: few; j_gene: TRBJ1-1; d_gene: NA; v_gene: TRBV6-1; CDR3aa: CASSENSGNTEAFF; CDR3nt: TGTGCCAGCAGTGAAAACAGCGGGAACACTGAAGCTTTCTTT
abundance: NA; j_gene: TRBJ2-7; d_gene: TRBD1; v_gene: TRBV19; CDR3aa: CASSRDRVTYEQYF; CDR3nt: TGTGCCAGTAGTAGGGACAGGGTAACCTACGAGCAGTACTTC
abundance: NA; j_gene: TRBJ2-1; d_gene: NA; v_gene: TRBV10-3; CDR3aa: CAISLSPDYNEQFF; CDR3nt: TGTGCCATCAGTCTCAGTCCGGATTACAATGAGCAGTTCTTC
abundance: NA; j_gene: TRBJ2-5; d_gene: TRBD1; v_gene: TRBV29-1; CDR3aa: CSVETGWYQETQYF; CDR3nt: TGCAGCGTTGAGACAGGGTGGTACCAAGAGACCCAGTACTTC
abundance: few; j_gene: TRBJ2-7; d_gene: NA; v_gene: TRBV7-2; CDR3aa: CASSLAPGKSYEQYF; CDR3nt: TGTGCCAGCAGCTTAGCGCCAGGGAAATCCTACGAGCAGTACTTC
abundance: NA; j_gene: TRBJ1-3; d_gene: NA; v_gene: TRBV30; CDR3aa: CAWSPWGPGSGNTIYF; CDR3nt: TGTGCCTGGAGTCCTTGGGGCCCCGGTTCTGGAAACACCATATATTTT
abundance: NA; j_gene: TRBJ2-1; d_gene: NA; v_gene: TRBV19; CDR3aa: CASTLVLDSYNEQFF; CDR3nt: TGTGCCAGTACCCTGGTTCTCGATTCCTACAATGAGCAGTTCTTC
abundance: NA; j_gene: TRBJ2-7; d_gene: TRBD1; v_gene: TRBV29-1; CDR3aa: CSVTGEKDYEQYF; CDR3nt: TGCAGCGTCACAGGGGAAAAAGACTACGAGCAGTACTTC